The T cell receptor beta chain under discussion was sequenced for a study of cytomegalovirus exposure and HLA in healthy donors. Study results and caveats: With high specificity and sensitivity, the classifier reportedly diagnosed cytomegalovirus status.

PCR was performed using 60 Vbeta and 13 Jbeta primers. Libraries were prepared by immunoSEQ multiplex PCR; TCRdb keeps only in-frame clonotypes and omits some of them. Found here are around 200,000 clones, roughly 77% of them singletons; the top ten hold about 4.6%. On this clone: The antigen remains undetermined.

This CDR3 spans 14 amino acids. The V end was cut by 2 bases, the J end by 1 base, with 8 bases between. Germline V CDR1 and CDR2: MDHEN, SYDVKM. The sequenced sample was PBMCs. The sequence came from a man aged 30 to 39 in good health and CMV-seropositive. The V and J genes are TRBV28 and TRBJ1-2; D uncertain. CDR3 loop: CASSLTRNNYGYTF. The CDR3 DNA reads TGTGCCAGCAGTTTAACCAGGAATAACTATGGCTACACCTTC.